The count of the clone carrying this T cell receptor beta chain is one. As yet, its antigen is unknown. This entry is derived from a study of cytomegalovirus exposure and HLA in healthy donors. V was pared by 5 bases and J by 2 bases, with 12 bases between. Germline assignment: CDR1 SEHNR and CDR2 FQNEAQ (reference sequence). There are 14 residues in the CDR3. Study outcomes and limitations: V- and J-gene trimming of TCR beta was linked (in a later analysis) to a missense DCLRE1C variant.

It was with 60 Vbeta and 13 Jbeta primers that the PCR ran. The method was immunoSEQ multiplex PCR; TCRdb's version includes in-frame clones alone and lacks a portion of them. This sample carries about 180,000 clones, 80% of them seen once, and the ten largest clones take roughly 2%. This TCR was sampled from a woman in her thirties in good health and CMV-seronegative. The chain employs TRBV7-9 and TRBJ2-5, with D perhaps TRBD1 (6 bases). The sequencing sample was made of PBMCs. DNA of the CDR3: TGTGCCAGCAGCCAGGGGAAGATTCAAGAGACCCAGTACTTC. Protein product: CASSQGKIQETQYF.